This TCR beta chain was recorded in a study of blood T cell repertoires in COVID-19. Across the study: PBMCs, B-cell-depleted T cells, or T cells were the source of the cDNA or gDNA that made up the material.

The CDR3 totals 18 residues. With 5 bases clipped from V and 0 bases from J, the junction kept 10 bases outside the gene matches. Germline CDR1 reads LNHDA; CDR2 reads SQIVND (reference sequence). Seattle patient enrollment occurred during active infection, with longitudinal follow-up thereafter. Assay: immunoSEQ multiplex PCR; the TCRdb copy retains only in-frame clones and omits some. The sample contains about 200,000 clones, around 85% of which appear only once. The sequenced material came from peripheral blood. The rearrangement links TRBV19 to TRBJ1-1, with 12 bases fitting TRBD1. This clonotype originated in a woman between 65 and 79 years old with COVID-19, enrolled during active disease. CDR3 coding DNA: TGTGCCAGTAGTCCACCAGGGACAGGGGGCCCCATGAACACTGAAGCTTTCTTT. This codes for CASSPPGTGGPMNTEAFF.